These T cell receptor beta chains were read from a single sample in a study of T-cell reconstitution after alpha-beta-depleted transplantation in children. Using its own MiXCR run on the PCR reads, TCRdb lists one record per CDR3 protein. The table shows 450,000 to 600,000 distinct CDR3 sequences, with around 16% occurring only once. Sequences were derived from PBMCs from the stem cell graft donor, sampled from the stem cell graft. All receptors derive from a human donor who donated a stem cell graft to a child with acute lymphoblastic leukemia. Both conserved end residues are trimmed from each CDR3.

TRBV2 ASSEGPPPLGVRTGELF
TRBV3-1 ASSQDWGGNQPQH
TRBV5-6 ASSLEQQETQY
TRBV7-2 ASSLADRGTAY
TRBV24-1 ATSDLEQEEQF
TRBV5-1 ASSPGGPTQGNTIY
TRBV10-1 ASSFGTSGRSSYNEQF
TRBV5-5 ASSLSARYPAYNEQF
TRBV20-1 SARDGSNTEAF
TRBV7-8 ASSLDRDRKQF
TRBV7-8 ASSPPRRLLPYNEQF
TRBV29-1 SVPSQGGATGELF
TRBV5-1 ASSFVHNTYEQY
TRBV25-1 ASSDSLGGSNTGELF
TRBV29-1 SVEEGPPSGSSYEQY
TRBV30 AYQSGGGAYGYT
TRBV5-1 ASSLPLDGANVLT
TRBV7-3 ASSRRRADTQY
TRBV11-2 ASSLNAGTTANIQY
TRBV6-1 ASRAKSGQSDYGYT
TRBV20-1 SAVAGGFSYNEQF
TRBV5-1 ASSKDSFAKNIQY
TRBV12-3/TRBV12-4 ASSPTLRGEETQY
TRBV27 ASSLFFTANYNSPLH
TRBV5-1 ASSLSSSSGDTQY
TRBV10-2 ASSGWPSYEQY